This entry lists 21 T cell receptor beta chains sequenced from one sample in a study of chemoradiotherapy in HPV16-positive cancers. Clones were sequenced by immunoSEQ multiplex PCR, and TCRdb holds only the in-frame ones, with some missing. Of 9,500 to 12,000 clones in the sample, approximately 89% were seen once. Sequencing used blood, obtained from a patient who underwent chemoradiotherapy. The receptor set was obtained from a human donor with HPV-associated anogenital cancer.

The chain is built from TRBV9 and TRBJ1-1; the D is unclear. The CDR3 has 13 residues. V shed 1 base and J shed 8 bases, with 12 bases lying between them. Germline loops: CDR1 SGDLS, CDR2 YYNGEE. For the CDR3, the DNA is TGTGCCAGCAGCGTAACATCGGGCACCGAAGCTTTCTTT. This gives the protein CASSVTSGTEAFF.

Only one count was recorded for this clone. V usage is TRBV5-1 and J usage is TRBJ2-5, with D unresolved. V was pared by 0 bases and J by 5 bases, with 5 bases between. The CDR3 sequence is 12 residues long. Germline assignment: CDR1 SGHRS and CDR2 YFSETQ. CDR3 residues: CASSLASETQYF. The DNA of the CDR3 is TGCGCCAGCAGCTTGGCGAGTGAGACCCAGTACTTC.

The gene calls are TRBV27 and TRBJ2-2; 8 bases line up with TRBD1. The length of the CDR3 is 15 residues. Germline V gene lookup returns CDR1 MNHEY and CDR2 SMNVEV (reference sequence). V gave up 10 bases and J gave up 5 bases; unmatched junction bases: 12. CDR3: CATYPTGVRTGELFF. The DNA for the CDR3 is TGTGCCACCTATCCGACAGGGGTCCGTACCGGGGAGCTGTTTTTT.

The genes are TRBV6-5 and TRBJ1-5; D ambiguous. Between the trimmed V and J ends, which lost 6 bases and 0 bases, there was a span of 6 bases. The CDR3 consists of 13 residues. Germline V gene lookup returns CDR1 MNHEY and CDR2 SVGAGI. CDR3 in DNA: TGTGCCAGCAGAACGAATAGCAATCAGCCCCAGCATTTT. It translates to CASRTNSNQPQHF.

The chain joins TRBV7-9 to TRBJ2-1, with TRBD2 identical over 8 bases. Trimming took 5 bases from V and 5 from J; bases not matched to a gene: 14. The CDR3 has 17 residues. Germline V gene lookup returns CDR1 SEHNR and CDR2 FQNEAQ (reference sequence). CDR3 sequence reads: CASSQRRAGGQNNEQFF. CDR3 nucleotides: TGTGCCAGCAGCCAGCGGAGGGCGGGGGGACAAAACAATGAGCAGTTCTTC.

The chain links TRBV18 to TRBJ2-5; 8 bases are a match to TRBD1. This CDR3 spans 17 amino acids. Per the germline V gene, CDR1 is KGHSH and CDR2 is LQKENI. The junction had 11 bases not matched to a gene; V was cut back by 3 bases and J by 2 bases. As DNA, the CDR3 is TGTGCCAGCTCACCGCCGGCCTGGGACAGGCCGCAAGAGACCCAGTACTTC. This sequence encodes CASSPPAWDRPQETQYF.

This clone was detected only a few times. V and J are TRBV5-6 and TRBJ1-6, with TRBD1 identical over 7 bases. The V gene end was trimmed by 2 bases and the J gene end by 11 bases; junction bases not matched to a gene: 22. This CDR3 comprises 19 residues. Germline CDR1 is SGHDT and CDR2 is YYEEEE. The DNA for the CDR3 is TGTGCCAGCAGCTTAGGGGGCCCTCTCGACAGGGCCCCAGGTCCACCCCTCCACTTT. Translated, it gives CASSLGGPLDRAPGPPLHF.

This chain's CDR3 is CASSPYSGTGGTEAFF. Here the CDR3 DNA reads TGTGCCAGCAGCCCCTACTCAGGGACAGGGGGCACTGAAGCTTTCTTT. The rearrangement uses TRBV7-7 and TRBJ1-1; 11 positions match TRBD1. Germline trimming cut 5 bases from V and 4 bases from J; bases unmatched to any gene: 9. The CDR3 has 16 residues. Germline V gene lookup returns CDR1 SSHAT and CDR2 FNYEAQ (reference sequence).

The J gene is TRBJ2-7, the V gene TRBV28; 9 bases align to TRBD2. The CDR3 runs to 15 residues. In germline, CDR1 is MDHEN, CDR2 SYDVKM. V lost 6 bases to trimming and J lost 4 bases; unmatched junction nucleotides: 10. CDR3 nucleotides: TGTGCCAGCAGCTCGGCGGCGGGGGGGCGGTACGAGCAGTACTTC. Protein sequence: CASSSAAGGRYEQYF.

CDR3 residues: CATRGTSGVDEQFF. For the CDR3, the DNA is TGTGCCACTAGGGGGACTAGCGGGGTCGATGAGCAGTTCTTC. The V and J genes are TRBV6-6 and TRBJ2-1; 13 bases fit TRBD2. The CDR3 spans 14 residues. V dropped 10 bases and J dropped 8; count of bases not matched to a gene: 8. Germline V gene sequence: CDR1 MNHNY, CDR2 SVGAGI (reference sequence).

V is TRBV2 and J is TRBJ1-6; D ambiguous. The CDR3 extends over 18 amino acids. From germline, CDR1 is SNHLY and CDR2 FYNNEI. The V end was cut by 2 bases, the J end by 0 bases, with 14 bases between. CDR3 sequence: CASSEPLGISSYNSPLHF. In DNA, the CDR3 is TGTGCCAGCAGTGAACCATTGGGCATCAGCTCCTATAATTCACCCCTCCACTTT.

The J gene is TRBJ1-5, the V gene TRBV5-1, with a possible D match to TRBD1 (5 bases). This CDR3 region has 14 residues. The germline V gene has CDR1 SGHRS and CDR2 YFSETQ. With 4 bases removed from V and 7 bases from J, the gap between germline ends came to 15 bases. CDR3 loop: CASSPIVGDQPQHF. In DNA, the CDR3 is TGCGCCAGCAGCCCGATCGTCGGGGACCAGCCCCAGCATTTT.

The V call is TRBV7-9, the J call TRBJ1-2, with TRBD1 as a possible D gene (6 bases). Trimming left V 4 bases short and J 2 bases short, with 17 bases between. Germline V gives CDR1 SEHNR, CDR2 FQNEAQ (reference sequence). This CDR3 is built from 16 residues. The CDR3 DNA is TGTGCCAGCAGCTCTCTATATGGGAGGGGGAACTATGGCTACACCTTC. Amino acid sequence: CASSSLYGRGNYGYTF.

This chain connects TRBV10-3 to TRBJ2-3; TRBD2 matches 10 bases. The CDR3 loop spans 14 amino acids. The trim removed 6 bases at V and 4 bases at J, leaving 4 bases unmatched. Germline CDR1 ENHRY, CDR2 SYGVKD. CDR3 loop: CAISLAGVADTQYF. In DNA form, the CDR3 reads TGTGCCATCAGCCTAGCGGGGGTAGCAGATACGCAGTATTTT.

The chain combines TRBV5-5 with TRBJ2-5, with 9 bases matching TRBD1. The V segment lost 4 bases and the J segment 4 bases; nucleotides outside the gene matches: 8. CDR3 size: 15 residues. In germline, CDR1 is SGHKS, CDR2 YYEKEE (reference sequence). The CDR3 region is CASSPRDREIETQYF. In DNA, the CDR3 is TGTGCCAGCAGCCCCCGGGACAGGGAGATAGAGACCCAGTACTTC.

V is TRBV7-2 and J is TRBJ2-5, with D possibly being TRBD2 (6 bases). Germline V lookup: CDR1 SGHTA, CDR2 FQGNSA. Trimming took off 5 bases at V and 5 bases at J, with 24 bases between the two ends. The CDR3 extends over 17 amino acids. The CDR3 coding sequence is TGTGCCAGCAGCAGACTGGGTCGTGCGGGACCCCTGGAGACCCAGTACTTC. This translates into CASSRLGRAGPLETQYF.

The chain uses TRBV30 and TRBJ1-1, with TRBD1 matching over 7 bases. The J segment lost 11 bases and the V segment lost 3 bases, leaving 18 bases of the junction unmatched. This CDR3 contains 15 residues. Looked up from germline, CDR1 is GTSNPN and CDR2 is SVGIG (reference sequence). Here the CDR3 reads CAWRTNSNRGANAFF. In DNA form, the CDR3 reads TGTGCCTGGAGAACGAATTCCAACAGGGGAGCTAATGCTTTCTTT.

The rearrangement joins TRBV2 to TRBJ2-2; perhaps D is TRBD1 or TRBD2 (5 bases each). This CDR3 contains 16 residues. Germline CDR1 reads SNHLY; CDR2 reads FYNNEI. V lost 4 bases and J 0 bases, leaving 12 bases between the germline ends. CDR3 loop: CASSGSGLPNTGELFF. CDR3 nucleotides: TGTGCCAGCAGTGGGTCGGGGCTCCCGAACACCGGGGAGCTGTTTTTT.

This sequence joins TRBV7-9 and TRBJ2-7; the D gene could be TRBD1 or TRBD2 (5 bases each). CDR1 and CDR2 from the germline V gene are SEHNR and FQNEAQ (reference sequence). The V and J ends lost 1 base and 1 base respectively, with 8 bases between them. The CDR3 has 14 amino acids. The CDR3 region has the DNA TGTGCCAGCAGCTTAGGGGGGTTTTCCTACGAGCAGTACTTC. This codes for CASSLGGFSYEQYF.

This sequence joins TRBV7-9 and TRBJ2-1; either TRBD1 or TRBD2 may fit D (6 bases each). The V gene lost 1 base and the J gene lost 9 bases, with 16 bases spanning the gap. The CDR3 is 15 amino acids. Germline lookup yields CDR1 SEHNR and CDR2 FQNEAQ (reference sequence). CDR3 loop: CASSLELLGGSEQFF. CDR3 coding DNA: TGTGCCAGCAGCTTAGAGTTGTTGGGGGGCAGTGAGCAGTTCTTC.

The chain recombines TRBV7-2 with TRBJ1-2; D is possibly TRBD1 (5 bases). Germline loops: CDR1 SGHTA, CDR2 FQGNSA. The CDR3 consists of 11 residues. Deletions cut 5 bases from V and 12 bases from J, with 13 bases between. CDR3 region: CASSPELGHTF. In nucleotides, the CDR3 is TGTGCCAGCAGCCCTGAACTGGGGCACACCTTC. Looking up the rest from reference TRBV7-2 and TRBJ1-2 gives the full variable domain: GAGVSQSPSNKVTEKGKDVELRCDPISGHTALYWYRQSLGQGLEFLIYFQGNSAPDKSGLPSDRFSAERTGGSVSTLTIQRTQQEDSAVYLCASSPELGHTFGSGTRLTVV.